What follows are 10 T cell receptor beta chains derived from one specimen sequenced in a study of beta chain features in type 1 diabetes. Study-wide results and caveats: The study found moderately but significantly shorter TCRB CDR3s in all four CD4+ subsets of Type 1 diabetes patients.

Expressed TCRB transcripts got sequenced, as all isolated RNA was reverse transcribed. Assay: immunoSEQ multiplex PCR; the TCRdb copy retains only in-frame clones and omits some. The sample contains around 360,000 clones, around 12% of which appear only once. These receptors have no identified antigens. Source material: naive CD4+ T cells from blood. Every receptor here comes from a woman between 18 and 30 years old with type 1 diabetes.

The rearrangement joins TRBV20-1 to TRBJ1-2; 7 positions match TRBD1. V gave up 6 bases and J gave up 4 bases; unmatched junction bases: 2. CDR3 length: 11 amino acids. Germline V gene sequence: CDR1 DFQATT, CDR2 SNEGSKA (reference sequence). The CDR3 reads CSARGIYGYTF. CDR3 in DNA: TGCAGTGCCAGGGGGATCTATGGCTACACCTTC.

The chain recombines TRBV30 with TRBJ1-4, with TRBD1 as a possible D gene (5 bases). V lost 2 bases and J 7 bases, leaving 11 bases between the germline ends. CDR1 is GTSNPN and CDR2 is SVGIG in the germline V gene (reference sequence). The CDR3 totals 13 residues. CDR3: CAWSLWQGEKLFF. CDR3 sequence (DNA): TGTGCCTGGAGTCTCTGGCAGGGTGAAAAACTGTTTTTT.

The chain uses TRBV30 and TRBJ1-2; the match to TRBD1 covers 7 bases. Germline values: CDR1 GTSNPN, CDR2 SVGIG (reference sequence). This CDR3 spans 15 amino acids. V lost 6 bases and J lost 4; bases outside the gene matches: 14. The CDR3 bases are TGTGCCTGCCCCGGGAGGGGACAGATTTTCTATGGCTACACCTTC. It is translated as CACPGRGQIFYGYTF.

This sequence joins TRBV6-5 and TRBJ2-3; maybe TRBD2 (6 bases). There are 14 residues in the CDR3. CDR1 and CDR2 (germline): MNHEY, SVGAGI. The V and J ends lost 2 bases and 1 base respectively, with 7 bases between them. CDR3 residues: CASSYKRGTDTQYF. CDR3 bases: TGTGCCAGCAGTTACAAGCGGGGCACAGATACGCAGTATTTT.

The chain uses TRBV25-1 and TRBJ1-6; the D gene is possibly TRBD1 (6 bases). Germline V CDR1 and CDR2: MGHDK, SYGVNS. The CDR3 has 16 amino acids. The V end was cut by 5 bases, the J end by 6 bases, with 17 bases between. Here the CDR3 reads CASSPQGRIFNSPLHF. CDR3 bases: TGTGCCAGCAGTCCCCAGGGGCGGATCTTTAATTCACCCCTCCACTTT.

V is TRBV7-9 and J is TRBJ1-5, with 9 bases aligning to TRBD1. Germline loops: CDR1 SEHNR, CDR2 FQNEAQ (reference sequence). This CDR3 has 16 amino acids. J lost 0 bases, V lost 6 bases, and 6 bases had no gene match. For the CDR3, the DNA is TGTGCCAGCAGTGAGGGACAGGGAATTAGCAATCAGCCCCAGCATTTT. As protein: CASSEGQGISNQPQHF.

The chain joins TRBV6-6 to TRBJ2-1, with 12 bases lining up with TRBD2. Per germline, CDR1 MNHNY and CDR2 SVGAGI (reference sequence). V trimming: 8 bases; J trimming: 10 bases; junction bases outside the gene matches: 12. There are 15 residues in the CDR3. The CDR3 is CASRDGLAGLYEQFF. CDR3 bases: TGTGCCAGCCGGGACGGACTAGCGGGGCTATACGAGCAGTTCTTC.

The chain couples TRBV19 to TRBJ2-1; possible D gene TRBD2, 5 bases. V was trimmed by 6 bases and J by 5 bases, leaving 17 bases between them. The CDR3 sequence is 15 residues long. From germline, CDR1 is LNHDA and CDR2 SQIVND (reference sequence). The CDR3 here is CASSPGLAYHNEQFF. The DNA for the CDR3 is TGTGCCAGTAGCCCCGGACTCGCCTACCACAATGAGCAGTTCTTC.

The rearrangement uses TRBV27 and TRBJ1-1; 8 bases are a match to TRBD1. CDR1 is MNHEY and CDR2 is SMNVEV in the germline V gene (reference sequence). This CDR3 spans 12 amino acids. J was trimmed by 11 bases and V by 5 bases; bases with no gene match: 7. The DNA of the CDR3 is TGTGCCAGCAGTACGGCAGGGGGCACGGCTTTCTTT. Amino acids: CASSTAGGTAFF.

Only a few counts were recorded for this clone. The genes are TRBV28 and TRBJ1-5, with TRBD1 matching over 7 bases. CDR3 length equals 15 residues. Germline V gene sequence: CDR1 MDHEN, CDR2 SYDVKM. With 4 bases clipped from V and 5 bases from J, the junction kept 8 bases outside the gene matches. The CDR3 DNA is TGTGCCAGCAGTTCCGCACAGGGGTTTGATCAGCCCCAGCATTTT. This sequence encodes CASSSAQGFDQPQHF.